These 28 T cell receptor beta chains came from one sample sequenced in a study of T-cell reconstitution after alpha-beta-depleted transplantation in children (dated by TCRdb to 2016 to 2017). The library relied on PCR. TCRdb names Illumina HiSeq 2500 as the instrument used. TCR libraries were prepared with molecular barcoding, using unique molecular identifiers to normalize TCRbeta repertoire quantification. Using fastp trimming at Q25 and MiXCR clonotype assembly, TCRdb reanalyzed the public sequencing data and kept in-frame beta chains. When rows share a CDR3 protein, they turn into one entry using the most common DNA and genes. The sample table records fewer than 250,000 distinct CDR3 sequences; roughly 18% of these occur just once. The top ten clonotypes cover 43% of the sample. This specimen's treatment or condition label, per the study, means: allogeneic hematopoietic cell transplantation with graft depleted of TCRalphabeta T cells and CD19 B cells.

The sample was PBMCs, mostly from graft donor cells, taken 360 days after TCRalphabeta/CD19-depleted stem cell transplant. The receptors originated from a male patient under 10 years old who had a stem cell transplant for acute lymphoblastic leukemia, so the T cells may come from the graft donor.

The chain uses TRBV6-1 and TRBJ1-1; 8 bases are a match to TRBD1. The CDR3 has 15 amino acids. From germline, CDR1 is MNHNS and CDR2 SASEGT. V lost 8 bases and J lost 1; bases outside the gene matches: 9. The CDR3 loop is CASRDKDRANTEAFF. DNA of the CDR3: TGTGCCAGCCGGGACAAGGACAGGGCGAACACTGAAGCTTTCTTT.

This clonotype appeared a few times. The V and J genes are TRBV11-3 and TRBJ1-3; D not resolved. Trimming removed 2 bases from V and 2 bases from J, with 1 base in between. Germline V gene data show CDR1 as SGHNT and CDR2 as YENEEA. The CDR3 runs 12 residues. CDR3 residues: CASSLPGNTIYF. The CDR3 DNA reads TGTGCCAGCAGCTTACCTGGAAACACCATATATTTT.

This clonotype was found a few times. The chain couples TRBV6-5 to TRBJ2-7; TRBD1 matches at 8 bases. Germline CDR1 MNHEY, CDR2 SVGAGI. CDR3 length: 16 residues. J gave up 6 bases and V 0 bases, and 10 bases lay outside the gene matches. This chain's CDR3 is CASSYSIDRGLREQYF. The CDR3 bases are TGTGCCAGCAGTTACTCCATAGACAGGGGCTTGCGCGAGCAGTACTTC.

This clonotype appeared many times. The V call is TRBV7-9, the J call TRBJ1-2, with D hard to call. Trimming stripped 5 bases from V and 4 bases from J, with 20 bases between. The germline gives CDR1 SEHNR, CDR2 FQNEAQ (reference sequence). The CDR3 sequence is 16 residues long. CDR3 region: CASSLASGLLLYGYTF. CDR3 coding DNA: TGTGCCAGCAGCCTCGCCTCAGGACTCTTACTCTATGGCTACACCTTC.

This clonotype was seen a few times. This chain links TRBV6-1 with TRBJ2-1; D unclear. The CDR3 extends over 14 amino acids. Germline loops: CDR1 MNHNS, CDR2 SASEGT. The V gene lost 6 bases and the J gene lost 3 bases, with 12 bases spanning the gap. CDR3: CASSQRGDYNEQFF. CDR3 sequence (DNA): TGTGCCAGCAGCCAACGCGGTGACTACAATGAGCAGTTCTTC.

This sequence joins TRBV6-1 and TRBJ2-7; 9 nucleotides agree with TRBD1. The ends lost 5 bases at V and 6 bases at J; junction bases unmatched: 11. Germline assignment: CDR1 MNHNS and CDR2 SASEGT. This CDR3 is built from 15 residues. Here the CDR3 DNA reads TGTGCCAGCAGTCCCCCGGGACAGGGCCCCGTCGAGCAGTACTTC. Protein product: CASSPPGQGPVEQYF.

This rearrangement joins TRBV15 to TRBJ2-7, with D perhaps TRBD2 (5 bases). The V end was cut by 2 bases, the J end by 4 bases, with 24 bases between. CDR1 and CDR2 (germline): LNHNV, YYDKDF (reference sequence). The CDR3 has 18 amino acids. CDR3 region: CATSRRYDWPGGLYEQYF. Written as DNA, the CDR3 is TGTGCCACCAGCAGAAGATACGACTGGCCCGGAGGTCTATACGAGCAGTACTTC. Variable domain in full (rest from reference TRBV15 and TRBJ2-7): DAMVIQNPRYQVTQFGKPVTLSCSQTLNHNVMYWYQQKSSQAPKLLFHYYDKDFNNEADTPDNFQSRRPNTSFCFLDIRSPGLGDTAMYLCATSRRYDWPGGLYEQYFGPGTRLTVT.

This clonotype was seen a few times. The chain joins TRBV5-6 to TRBJ2-7, with 12 bases fitting TRBD2. Germline V gene data show CDR1 as SGHDT and CDR2 as YYEEEE. The V gene end was trimmed by 4 bases and the J gene end by 3 bases; junction bases not matched to a gene: 2. The CDR3 totals 14 residues. The CDR3 spells CASSGGLAGYEQYF. The CDR3 DNA sequence: TGTGCCAGCAGCGGGGGACTAGCGGGCTACGAGCAGTACTTC.

This clonotype has a handful of counts. The V gene is TRBV20-1, the J gene TRBJ1-2; D uncertain. V was shortened by 3 bases and J by 0 bases, with 14 bases between the two germline ends. This CDR3 has 15 residues. CDR1 is DFQATT and CDR2 is SNEGSKA in the germline V gene (reference sequence). The CDR3 protein is CSASLSGMSNYGYTF. CDR3 coding DNA: TGCAGTGCTAGTCTCAGTGGGATGTCTAACTATGGCTACACCTTC.

There are a few counts of this clonotype. The gene calls are TRBV4-2 and TRBJ2-2, with TRBD2 matching 16 bases. With 1 base clipped from V and 4 bases from J, the junction kept 6 bases outside the gene matches. The CDR3 totals 19 residues. Germline loops: CDR1 LGHNA, CDR2 YNFKEQ. This CDR3 reads CASSQAPGLAGGITGELFF. The CDR3 coding sequence is TGTGCCAGCAGCCAAGCTCCGGGACTAGCGGGGGGGATCACCGGGGAGCTGTTTTTT.

This clonotype turned up a few times. The V gene is TRBV5-5, the J gene TRBJ1-1, with 10 bases lining up with TRBD1. The CDR3 has 15 residues. CDR1 and CDR2 from the germline V gene are SGHKS and YYEKEE (reference sequence). After removal of 3 bases from V and 6 bases from J, the junction contained 8 bases not matched to a gene. As DNA, the CDR3 is TGTGCCAGCAGCTACGTGCGCGGACAGGGGGCTGAAGCTTTCTTT. Protein product: CASSYVRGQGAEAFF. Based on the CDR3 plus reference TRBV5-5 and TRBJ1-1, the full variable domain is DAGVTQSPTHLIKTRGQQVTLRCSPISGHKSVSWYQQVLGQGPQFIFQYYEKEERGRGNFPDRFSARQFPNYSSELNVNALLLGDSALYLCASSYVRGQGAEAFFGQGTRLTVV.

This clonotype was found a few times. V usage is TRBV19 and J usage is TRBJ2-1, with D tentatively TRBD2 (6 bases). The CDR3 runs to 14 residues. CDR1 and CDR2 from the germline V gene are LNHDA and SQIVND (reference sequence). The germline V and J ends were trimmed by 5 bases and 3 bases, with 11 bases remaining between them. The CDR3 DNA is TGTGCCAGTAGTTTGGACTACCTCTACAATGAGCAGTTCTTC. The encoded protein is CASSLDYLYNEQFF.

J is TRBJ2-5 and V is TRBV13; D is unresolved. The germline V gene has CDR1 PRHDT and CDR2 FYEKMQ (reference sequence). Between the trimmed V and J ends, which lost 5 bases and 4 bases, there was a span of 17 bases. The CDR3 runs 15 residues. The CDR3 region is CASSQSRSARETQYF. DNA for the CDR3: TGTGCCAGCAGCCAAAGTAGGAGCGCCCGAGAGACCCAGTACTTC.

The rearrangement uses TRBV20-1 and TRBJ2-1; possibly TRBD1 for D (6 bases). V was clipped by 6 bases and J by 4 bases, with 13 bases between them. Germline CDR1 DFQATT, CDR2 SNEGSKA (reference sequence). The CDR3 spans 13 residues. The CDR3 nucleotides read TGCAGTGCACGTGGGGGCTTTTACAATGAGCAGTTCTTC. It translates to CSARGGFYNEQFF.

The rearrangement links TRBV5-1 to TRBJ2-5, with a weak D call TRBD2 (5 bases). The CDR3 extends over 16 amino acids. Germline-derived CDR1 and CDR2 are SGHRS and YFSETQ. V was trimmed by 0 bases and J by 2 bases, leaving 14 bases between them. The DNA for the CDR3 is TGCGCCAGCAGCTTGGCCCAGCGGAAACCTCAAGAGACCCAGTACTTC. Encoded protein: CASSLAQRKPQETQYF.

This clonotype was seen ten or more times. The chain employs TRBV27 and TRBJ1-1; D remains ambiguous. The CDR3 sequence is 14 residues long. From germline, CDR1 is MNHEY and CDR2 SMNVEV (reference sequence). V lost 0 bases and J lost 9, with 14 bases in between. The CDR3 nucleotides are TGTGCCAGCAGTTTATCTCTCGTGGAGGGCCAAGCTTTCTTT. Residues: CASSLSLVEGQAFF.

The table lists this clonotype with a few counts. This sequence joins TRBV5-1 and TRBJ1-2; 8 bases fit TRBD1. The CDR3 loop spans 15 amino acids. The ends lost 4 bases at V and 4 bases at J; junction bases unmatched: 9. In germline, CDR1 is SGHRS, CDR2 YFSETQ. CDR3 bases: TGCGCCAGCAGCCCCTTGACAGGGGCGACCTATGGCTACACCTTC. Translated, it gives CASSPLTGATYGYTF.

This clonotype was seen many times. The rearrangement joins TRBV7-4 to TRBJ2-7; D not certain. The V gene lost 2 bases and the J gene lost 5 bases, with 4 bases spanning the gap. Germline CDR1 SGHVT, CDR2 SQSDAQ. CDR3 length equals 11 residues. CDR3 DNA: TGTGCCAGCAGCTTAATCCACGAGCAGTACTTC. This translates into CASSLIHEQYF.

This chain links TRBV2 with TRBJ2-5; TRBD1 agrees at 7 bases. Losses at the gene ends were 6 bases for V and 5 bases for J; bases not matched to a gene: 3. Germline V CDR1 and CDR2: SNHLY, FYNNEI. The CDR3 covers 12 residues. The CDR3 region has the DNA TGTGCCAGCAGGGGGGACAGCGAGACCCAGTACTTC. This codes for CASRGDSETQYF.

This clonotype was seen a few times. This chain connects TRBV4-3 to TRBJ2-1; 7 bases map to TRBD2. V lost 1 base to trimming and J lost 6 bases; unmatched junction nucleotides: 12. This CDR3 comprises 17 residues. CDR1 is LGHNA and CDR2 is YSLEER in the germline V gene. CDR3 protein: CASSQVGGAGRFNEQFF. CDR3 bases: TGCGCCAGCAGCCAAGTTGGAGGAGCGGGGAGGTTCAATGAGCAGTTCTTC.

This clonotype was picked up a small number of times. The chain carries TRBV12-3 or TRBV12-4 and TRBJ2-5; D is unclear. The CDR3 loop spans 13 amino acids. Trimming cost V 3 bases and J 5 bases, with 10 bases left between them. The chain's CDR3 is CASSFHSLETQYF. CDR3 sequence (DNA): TGTGCCAGCAGTTTCCATAGCCTCGAGACCCAGTACTTC.

This clonotype turned up a few times. This CDR3 is CARDSGTRSGELFF. The CDR3 DNA follows: TGTGCCAGGGATTCCGGGACTAGGAGCGGGGAGCTGTTTTTT. V usage is TRBV7-2 and J usage is TRBJ2-2, with 8 bases fitting TRBD2. The germline CDR1 and CDR2 sequences are SGHTA and FQGNSA. The length of the CDR3 is 14 residues. J gave up 7 bases and V 9 bases, and 10 bases lay outside the gene matches.

The rearrangement uses TRBV9 and TRBJ1-4; D may be TRBD1 (5 bases). The CDR3 extends over 15 amino acids. Trimming cost V 1 base and J 6 bases, with 13 bases left between them. Germline V gene sequence: CDR1 SGDLS, CDR2 YYNGEE. In DNA form, the CDR3 reads TGTGCCAGCAGCGTAACCGGGGCCGGCTATGAAAAACTGTTTTTT. Its protein product is CASSVTGAGYEKLFF.

In this sample, this clonotype turned up many times. The V and J genes are TRBV27 and TRBJ2-7; D might be TRBD1 (6 bases). Germline-derived CDR1 and CDR2 are MNHEY and SMNVEV (reference sequence). Between the trimmed V and J ends, which lost 6 bases and 1 base, there was a span of 19 bases. The CDR3 has 16 residues. This CDR3 reads CASSRIFGTHSYEQYF. CDR3 nucleotide sequence: TGTGCCAGCAGCCGGATCTTTGGGACACATTCCTACGAGCAGTACTTC.

V gene TRBV12-5 combines with J gene TRBJ2-7, with D possibly TRBD2 on 5 matching bases. The CDR3 runs to 11 residues. V lost 3 bases, J lost 6 bases, and 6 bases lay in between. Germline CDR1 and CDR2: LGHNT and FRNRAP. CDR3 amino acids: CASGFGGEQYF. CDR3 DNA: TGTGCTAGTGGTTTCGGAGGCGAGCAGTACTTC. Full variable domain (rest looked up from reference TRBV12-5 and TRBJ2-7): DARVTQTPRHKVTEMGQEVTMRCQPILGHNTVFWYRQTMMQGLELLAYFRNRAPLDDSGMPKDRFSAEMPDATLATLKIQPSEPRDSAVYFCASGFGGEQYFGPGTRLTVT.

The V and J genes are TRBV18 and TRBJ2-5; D is unclear. The V end lost 1 base, the J end lost 4 bases, and 7 bases lay between the germline ends. Per the germline V gene, CDR1 is KGHSH and CDR2 is LQKENI. The CDR3 contains 13 residues. CDR3: CASSPRLRETQYF. For the CDR3, the DNA is TGTGCCAGCTCACCACGGCTACGAGAGACCCAGTACTTC.

This clonotype was counted only a few times. V is TRBV9 and J is TRBJ2-2; 9 bases map to TRBD1. The length of the CDR3 is 17 residues. The germline V gene encodes CDR1 SGDLS and CDR2 YYNGEE. J lost 4 bases, V lost 5 bases, and 12 bases had no gene match. CDR3 region: CASSVGVGQGFTGELFF. The CDR3 DNA follows: TGTGCCAGCAGTGTCGGGGTGGGACAGGGATTCACCGGGGAGCTGTTTTTT.

The chain employs TRBV29-1 and TRBJ2-1; D might be TRBD1 (6 bases). V lost 4 bases and J 13 bases, leaving 8 bases between the germline ends. The germline V gene encodes CDR1 SQVTM and CDR2 ANQGSEA. CDR3 length equals 9 residues. CDR3 sequence: CSVAQGQFF. The CDR3 nucleotides are TGCAGCGTTGCACAGGGACAGTTCTTC.